This note documents a single TCR beta chain sequence. These data come from a study of blood T cell repertoires in COVID-19. Libraries were prepared by immunoSEQ multiplex PCR; TCRdb keeps only in-frame clonotypes and omits some of them. The sample lists around 95,000 clones, around four fifths occurring once. The CDR3 is 12 amino acids. The V gene's germline CDR1 is SNHLY and CDR2 FYNNEI. The V gene lost 4 bases and the J gene lost 6 bases, with 6 bases spanning the gap. This chain links TRBV2 with TRBJ2-2; D call uncertain. The material sequenced was peripheral blood. This sequence was found in a woman in her 70s with acute or convalescent COVID-19. The CDR3: CASSGDAGELFF. The CDR3 DNA is TGTGCCAGCAGTGGAGATGCCGGGGAGCTGTTTTTT.